The next 2 T cell receptor beta chains were all read from a single sample in a study of siplizumab effects on memory and regulatory T cells. The assay was immunoSEQ multiplex PCR, and TCRdb's table has in-frame clones only and misses some. Of about 110,000 clones in the sample, around 92% were seen once. The sequencing sample was made of Tregs sorted from blood. Receptor source: a human donor in good health.

The chain recombines TRBV5-1 with TRBJ2-1, with 11 nucleotides matching TRBD2. Looked up from germline, CDR1 is SGHRS and CDR2 is YFSETQ. V lost 4 bases, J lost 2 bases, and 5 bases stayed unmatched. The CDR3 consists of 16 residues. The CDR3 sequence: CASSVSSGGTYNEQFF. The CDR3 DNA reads as TGCGCCAGCAGCGTCTCTAGCGGGGGGACCTACAATGAGCAGTTCTTC.

This clone appeared once. V is TRBV10-2 and J is TRBJ1-2; 7 bases line up with TRBD1. The CDR3 loop spans 14 amino acids. Germline V gives CDR1 WSHSY, CDR2 SAAADI. The V gene end was trimmed by 6 bases and the J gene end by 4 bases; junction bases not matched to a gene: 8. CDR3 sequence reads: CASRPGTAGYGYTF. CDR3 DNA sequence: TGCGCCAGCAGGCCTGGGACAGCCGGCTATGGCTACACCTTC.